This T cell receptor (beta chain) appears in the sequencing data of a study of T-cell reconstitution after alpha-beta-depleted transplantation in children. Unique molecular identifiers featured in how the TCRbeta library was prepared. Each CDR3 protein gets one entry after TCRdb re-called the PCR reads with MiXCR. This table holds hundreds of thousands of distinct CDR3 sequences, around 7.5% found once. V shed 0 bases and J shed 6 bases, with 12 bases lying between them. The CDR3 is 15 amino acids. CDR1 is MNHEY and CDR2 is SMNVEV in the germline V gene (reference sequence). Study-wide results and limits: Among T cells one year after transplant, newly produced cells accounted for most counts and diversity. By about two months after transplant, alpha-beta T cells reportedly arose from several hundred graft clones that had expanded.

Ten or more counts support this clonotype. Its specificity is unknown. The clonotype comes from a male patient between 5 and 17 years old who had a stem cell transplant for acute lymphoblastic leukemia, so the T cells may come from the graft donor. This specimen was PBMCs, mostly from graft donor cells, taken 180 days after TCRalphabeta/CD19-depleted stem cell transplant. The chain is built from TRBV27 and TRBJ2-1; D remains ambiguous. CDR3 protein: CASSLSSSLTNEQFF. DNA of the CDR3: TGTGCCAGCAGTTTATCTTCCTCCCTAACCAATGAGCAGTTCTTC.